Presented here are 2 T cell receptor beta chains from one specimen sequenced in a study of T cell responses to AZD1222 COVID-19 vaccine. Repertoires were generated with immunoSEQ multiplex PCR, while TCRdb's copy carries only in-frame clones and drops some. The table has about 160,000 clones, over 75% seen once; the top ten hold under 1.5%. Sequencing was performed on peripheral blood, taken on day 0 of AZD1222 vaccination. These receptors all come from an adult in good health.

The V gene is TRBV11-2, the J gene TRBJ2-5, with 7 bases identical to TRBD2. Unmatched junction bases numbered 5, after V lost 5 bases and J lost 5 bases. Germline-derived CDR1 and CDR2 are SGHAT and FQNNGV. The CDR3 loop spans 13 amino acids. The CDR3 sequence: CASSGYGGETQYF. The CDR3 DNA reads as TGTGCCAGCAGCGGTTACGGGGGGGAGACCCAGTACTTC.

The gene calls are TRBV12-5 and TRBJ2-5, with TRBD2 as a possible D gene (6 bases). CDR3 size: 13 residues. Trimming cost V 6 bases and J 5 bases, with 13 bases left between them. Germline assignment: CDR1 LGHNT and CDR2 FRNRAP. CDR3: CASGGGLRETQYF. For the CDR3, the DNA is TGTGCTAGTGGGGGAGGACTTCGGGAGACCCAGTACTTC.